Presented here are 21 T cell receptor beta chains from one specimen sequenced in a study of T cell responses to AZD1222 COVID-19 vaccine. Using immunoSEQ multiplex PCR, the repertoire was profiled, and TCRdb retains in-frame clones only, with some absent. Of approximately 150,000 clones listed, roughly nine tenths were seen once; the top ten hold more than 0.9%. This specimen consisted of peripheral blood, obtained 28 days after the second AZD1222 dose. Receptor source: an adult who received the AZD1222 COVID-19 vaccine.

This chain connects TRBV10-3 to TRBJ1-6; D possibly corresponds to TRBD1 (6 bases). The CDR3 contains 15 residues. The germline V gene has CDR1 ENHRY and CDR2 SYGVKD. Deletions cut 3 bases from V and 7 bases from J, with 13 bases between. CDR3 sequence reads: CAISESGAGNSPLHF. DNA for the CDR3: TGTGCCATCAGTGAATCGGGGGCGGGCAATTCACCCCTCCACTTT.

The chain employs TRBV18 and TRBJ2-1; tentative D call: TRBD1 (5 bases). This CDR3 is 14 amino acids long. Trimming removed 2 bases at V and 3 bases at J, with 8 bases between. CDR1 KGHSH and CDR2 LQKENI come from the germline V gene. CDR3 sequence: CASSPGAVYNEQFF. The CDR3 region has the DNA TGTGCCAGCTCACCAGGGGCCGTCTACAATGAGCAGTTCTTC.

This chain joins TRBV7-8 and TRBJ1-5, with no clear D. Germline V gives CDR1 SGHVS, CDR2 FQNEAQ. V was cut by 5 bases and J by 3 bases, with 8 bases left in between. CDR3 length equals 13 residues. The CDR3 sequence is CASSPRYNQPQHF. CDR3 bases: TGTGCCAGCAGCCCGCGTTACAATCAGCCCCAGCATTTT.

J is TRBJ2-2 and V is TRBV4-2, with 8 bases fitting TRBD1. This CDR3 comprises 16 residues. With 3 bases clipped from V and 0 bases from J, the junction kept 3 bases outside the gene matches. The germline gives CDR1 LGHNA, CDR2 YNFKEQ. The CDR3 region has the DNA TGTGCCAGCAGCCAGACGACAGGGGCGAACACCGGGGAGCTGTTTTTT. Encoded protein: CASSQTTGANTGELFF.

This CDR3 is CASSPVGEETQYF. The CDR3, as DNA: TGTGCCAGCAGCCCAGTGGGCGAAGAGACCCAGTACTTC. The V call is TRBV7-8, the J call TRBJ2-5; unclear D gene. CDR3 length: 13 residues. Germline V lookup: CDR1 SGHVS, CDR2 FQNEAQ. The germline V and J ends were trimmed by 5 bases and 3 bases, with 10 bases remaining between them. Full variable domain (missing parts from reference TRBV7-8 and TRBJ2-5): GAGVSQSPRYKVAKRGQDVALRCDPISGHVSLFWYQQALGQGPEFLTYFQNEAQLDKSGLPSDRFFAERPEGSVSTLKIQRTQQEDSAVYLCASSPVGEETQYFGPGTRLLVL.

CDR3 sequence reads: CASSPDWGGTEAFF. CDR3 DNA sequence: TGTGCCAGCAGCCCGGACTGGGGGGGCACTGAAGCTTTCTTT. This chain joins TRBV7-2 and TRBJ1-1; D possibly corresponds to TRBD1 (5 bases). V was cut by 5 bases and J by 4 bases, with 14 bases left in between. The CDR3 totals 14 residues. The germline CDR1 and CDR2 sequences are SGHTA and FQGNSA.

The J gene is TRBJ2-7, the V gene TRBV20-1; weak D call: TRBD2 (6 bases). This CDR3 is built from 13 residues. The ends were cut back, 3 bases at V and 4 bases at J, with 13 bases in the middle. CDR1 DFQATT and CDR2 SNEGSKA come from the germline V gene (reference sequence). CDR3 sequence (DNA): TGCAGTGCTAGTCGGGCGGAGGGATACGAGCAGTACTTC. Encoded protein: CSASRAEGYEQYF.

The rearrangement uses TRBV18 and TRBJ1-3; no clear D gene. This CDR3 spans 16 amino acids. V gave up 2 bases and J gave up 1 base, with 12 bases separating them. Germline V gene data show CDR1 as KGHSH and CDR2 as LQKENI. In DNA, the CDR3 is TGTGCCAGCTCACCAAGGGAAAAGATTTCTGGAAACACCATATATTTT. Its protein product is CASSPREKISGNTIYF.

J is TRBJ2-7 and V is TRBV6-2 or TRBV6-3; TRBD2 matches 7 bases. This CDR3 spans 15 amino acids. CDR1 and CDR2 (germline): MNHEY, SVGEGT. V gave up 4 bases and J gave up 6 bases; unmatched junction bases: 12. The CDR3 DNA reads TGTGCCAGCAGTTTGGAGGCCGGGACTATTTCCGAGCAGTACTTC. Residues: CASSLEAGTISEQYF.

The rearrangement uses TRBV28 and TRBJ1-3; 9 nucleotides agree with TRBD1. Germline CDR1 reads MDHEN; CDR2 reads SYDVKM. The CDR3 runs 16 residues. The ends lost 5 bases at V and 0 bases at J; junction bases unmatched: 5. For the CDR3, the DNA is TGTGCCAGCAGTGTACACAGGGGGCGCTCTGGAAACACCATATATTTT. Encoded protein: CASSVHRGRSGNTIYF. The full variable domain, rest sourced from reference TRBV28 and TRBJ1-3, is DVKVTQSSRYLVKRTGEKVFLECVQDMDHENMFWYRQDPGLGLRLIYFSYDVKMKEKGDIPEGYSVSREKKERFSLILESASTNQTSMYLCASSVHRGRSGNTIYFGEGSWLTVV.

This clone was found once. The CDR3 coding sequence is TGTGCCAGCAGTTTTTTCGACAGGGACTACGAGCAGTACTTC. Translating gives CASSFFDRDYEQYF. This chain uses TRBV28 with TRBJ2-7, with 7 bases aligning to TRBD1. J was trimmed by 3 bases and V by 3 bases; bases with no gene match: 5. The CDR3 runs to 14 residues. The germline V gene has CDR1 MDHEN and CDR2 SYDVKM.

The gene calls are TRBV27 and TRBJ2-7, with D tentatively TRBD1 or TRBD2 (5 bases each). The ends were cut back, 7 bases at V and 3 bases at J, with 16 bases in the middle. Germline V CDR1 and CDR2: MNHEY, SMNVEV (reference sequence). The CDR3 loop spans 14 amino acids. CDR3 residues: CASTRPGRVYEQYF. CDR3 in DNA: TGTGCCAGCACCCGGCCGGGGCGGGTCTACGAGCAGTACTTC.

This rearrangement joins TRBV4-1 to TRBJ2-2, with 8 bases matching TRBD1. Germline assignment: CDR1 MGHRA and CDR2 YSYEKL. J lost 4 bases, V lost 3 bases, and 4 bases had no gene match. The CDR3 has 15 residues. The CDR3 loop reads CASSQDRAGTGELFF. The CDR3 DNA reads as TGCGCCAGCAGCCAGGACAGGGCAGGCACCGGGGAGCTGTTTTTT.

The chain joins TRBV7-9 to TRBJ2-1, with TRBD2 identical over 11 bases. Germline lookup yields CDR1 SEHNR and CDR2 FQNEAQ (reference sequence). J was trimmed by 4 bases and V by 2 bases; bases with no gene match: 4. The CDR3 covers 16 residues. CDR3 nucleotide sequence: TGTGCCAGCAGCTTACTAGCGGGAGGATTATACAATGAGCAGTTCTTC. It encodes CASSLLAGGLYNEQFF.

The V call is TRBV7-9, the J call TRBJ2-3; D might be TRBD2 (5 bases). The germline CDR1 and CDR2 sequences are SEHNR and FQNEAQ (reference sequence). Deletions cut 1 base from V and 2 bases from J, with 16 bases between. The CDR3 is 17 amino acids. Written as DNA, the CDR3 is TGTGCCAGCAGCTTAGGGGGTAGCGTTCCCTCCACAGATACGCAGTATTTT. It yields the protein CASSLGGSVPSTDTQYF.

The CDR3 DNA sequence: TGCGCCAGCAGTCCGCGGCCAGGGACTAGCGGGGTCACCGGGGAGCTGTTTTTT. It specifies CASSPRPGTSGVTGELFF. The chain is built from TRBV5-1 and TRBJ2-2; 13 nucleotides line up with TRBD2. J gave up 4 bases and V 5 bases, and 11 bases lay outside the gene matches. CDR1 SGHRS and CDR2 YFSETQ come from the germline V gene. The CDR3 sequence is 18 residues long.

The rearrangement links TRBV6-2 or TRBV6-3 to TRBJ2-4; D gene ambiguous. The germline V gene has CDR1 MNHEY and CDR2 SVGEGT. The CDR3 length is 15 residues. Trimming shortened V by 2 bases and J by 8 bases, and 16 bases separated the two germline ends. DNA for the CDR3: TGTGCCAGCAGTTACCAGAGGAGTGAGGCGGACATTCAGTACTTC. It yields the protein CASSYQRSEADIQYF.

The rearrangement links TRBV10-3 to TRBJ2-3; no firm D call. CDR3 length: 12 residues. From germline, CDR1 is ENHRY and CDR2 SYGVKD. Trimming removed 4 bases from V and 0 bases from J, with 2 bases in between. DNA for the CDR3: TGTGCCATCAGTGTCAGCACAGATACGCAGTATTTT. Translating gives CAISVSTDTQYF.

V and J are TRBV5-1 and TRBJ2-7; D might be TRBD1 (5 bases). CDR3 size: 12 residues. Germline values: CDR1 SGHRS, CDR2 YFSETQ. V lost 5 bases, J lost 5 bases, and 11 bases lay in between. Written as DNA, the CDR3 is TGCGCCAGCAGTTCACAGGAAAACGAGCAGTACTTC. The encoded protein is CASSSQENEQYF.

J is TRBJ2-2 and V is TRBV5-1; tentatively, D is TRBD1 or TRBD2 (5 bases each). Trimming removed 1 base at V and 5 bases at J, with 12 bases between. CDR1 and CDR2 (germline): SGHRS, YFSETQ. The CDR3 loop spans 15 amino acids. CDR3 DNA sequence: TGCGCCAGCAGCTTGCGAGGGCCAGGGACCGGGGAGCTGTTTTTT. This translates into CASSLRGPGTGELFF.

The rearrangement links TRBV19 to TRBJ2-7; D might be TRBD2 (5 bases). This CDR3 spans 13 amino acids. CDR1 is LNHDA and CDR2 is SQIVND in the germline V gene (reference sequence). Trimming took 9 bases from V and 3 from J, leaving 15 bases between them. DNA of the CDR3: TGTGCCAGCAGAGGCGGGTCGAGCTACGAGCAGTACTTC. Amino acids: CASRGGSSYEQYF.